This TCR beta chain appears in the sequencing data of a study of human T cells and chemical hapten exposure. V lost 3 bases to trimming and J lost 2 bases; unmatched junction nucleotides: 3. The CDR3 length is 14 residues. CDR1 LGHNA and CDR2 YNFKEQ come from the germline V gene. Unfractionated whole blood served as the source for total RNA extraction. TCRdb reanalysed the 5' RACE reads using MiXCR and keeps one entry per CDR3 protein. The sample has roughly 120,000 distinct CDR3 sequences, 19% seen once. This clonotype has more than one count but fewer than ten. The rearrangement joins TRBV4-2 to TRBJ2-5, with 7 bases matching TRBD2. The TCR originated in a human donor in good health. The CDR3 spells CASSHPSGQETQYF. CDR3 coding DNA: TGTGCCAGCAGCCATCCTAGCGGACAAGAGACCCAGTACTTC.